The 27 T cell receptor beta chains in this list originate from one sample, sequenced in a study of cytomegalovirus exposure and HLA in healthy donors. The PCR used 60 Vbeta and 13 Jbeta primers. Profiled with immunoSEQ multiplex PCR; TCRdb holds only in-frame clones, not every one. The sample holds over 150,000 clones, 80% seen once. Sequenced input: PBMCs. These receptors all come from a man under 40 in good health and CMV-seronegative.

Here the CDR3 reads CASSSPAGTAWAGYTF. CDR3 bases: TGTGCCAGCAGTTCCCCCGCCGGGACAGCGTGGGCGGGCTACACCTTC. The rearrangement joins TRBV28 to TRBJ1-2, with 7 bases fitting TRBD1. The germline gives CDR1 MDHEN, CDR2 SYDVKM. The CDR3 runs to 16 residues. V lost 4 bases to trimming and J lost 8 bases; unmatched junction nucleotides: 16.

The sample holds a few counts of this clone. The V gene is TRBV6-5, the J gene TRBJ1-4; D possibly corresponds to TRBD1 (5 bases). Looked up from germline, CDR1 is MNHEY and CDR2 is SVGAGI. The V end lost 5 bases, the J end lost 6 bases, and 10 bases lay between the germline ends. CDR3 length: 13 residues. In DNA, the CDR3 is TGTGCCAGCAGTGACAGTGACGATGAAAAACTGTTTTTT. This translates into CASSDSDDEKLFF.

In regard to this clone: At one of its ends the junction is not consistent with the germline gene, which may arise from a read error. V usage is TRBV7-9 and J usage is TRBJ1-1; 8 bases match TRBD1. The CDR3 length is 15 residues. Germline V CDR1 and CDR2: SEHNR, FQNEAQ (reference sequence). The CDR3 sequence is CSSSSAVQGDTEAFF. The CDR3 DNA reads TGTTCCAGCAGCTCGGCCGTACAGGGGGACACTGAAGCTTTCTTT.

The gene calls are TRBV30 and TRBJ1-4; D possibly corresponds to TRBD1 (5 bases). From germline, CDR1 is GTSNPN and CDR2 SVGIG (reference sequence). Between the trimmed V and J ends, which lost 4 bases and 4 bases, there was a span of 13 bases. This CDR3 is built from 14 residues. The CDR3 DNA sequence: TGTGCCTGGAACCCGGGACTGAATAATGAAAAACTGTTTTTT. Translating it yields CAWNPGLNNEKLFF.

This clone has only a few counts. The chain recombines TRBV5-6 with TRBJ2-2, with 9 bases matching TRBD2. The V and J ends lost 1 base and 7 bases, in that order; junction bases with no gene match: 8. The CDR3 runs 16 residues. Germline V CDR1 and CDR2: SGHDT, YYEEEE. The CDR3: CASSLLSGSGIGELFF. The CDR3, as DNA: TGTGCCAGCAGCTTGCTTAGCGGGAGTGGGATCGGGGAGCTGTTTTTT.

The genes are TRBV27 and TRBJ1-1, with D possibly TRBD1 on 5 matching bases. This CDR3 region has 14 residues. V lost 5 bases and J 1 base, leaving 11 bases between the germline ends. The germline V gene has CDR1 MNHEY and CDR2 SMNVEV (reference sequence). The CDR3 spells CASSPWGGNTEAFF. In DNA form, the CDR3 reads TGTGCCAGCAGTCCCTGGGGCGGGAACACTGAAGCTTTCTTT.

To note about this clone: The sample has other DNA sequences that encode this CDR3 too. The CDR3 spells CASSVDRGTEAFF. CDR3 DNA: TGTGCCAGCAGCGTCGACAGGGGCACTGAAGCTTTCTTT. V is TRBV9 and J is TRBJ1-1, with 8 nucleotides matching TRBD1. This CDR3 region has 13 residues. V was pared by 2 bases and J by 4 bases, with 1 base of the junction left unmatched. Germline CDR1 is SGDLS and CDR2 is YYNGEE.

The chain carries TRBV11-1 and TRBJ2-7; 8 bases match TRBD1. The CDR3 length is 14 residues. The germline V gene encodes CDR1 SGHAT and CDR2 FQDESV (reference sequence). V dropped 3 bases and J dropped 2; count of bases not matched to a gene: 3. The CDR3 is CASSFGQGTYEQYF. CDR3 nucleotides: TGTGCCAGCAGCTTCGGACAGGGAACCTACGAGCAGTACTTC.

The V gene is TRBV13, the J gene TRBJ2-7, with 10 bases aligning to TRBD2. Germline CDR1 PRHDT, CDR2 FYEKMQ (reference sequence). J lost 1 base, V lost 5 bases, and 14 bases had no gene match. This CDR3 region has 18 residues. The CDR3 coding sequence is TGTGCCAGCAGCGGGATCTCAAGCGGGAGGGTAAGGTCCTACGAGCAGTACTTC. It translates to CASSGISSGRVRSYEQYF.

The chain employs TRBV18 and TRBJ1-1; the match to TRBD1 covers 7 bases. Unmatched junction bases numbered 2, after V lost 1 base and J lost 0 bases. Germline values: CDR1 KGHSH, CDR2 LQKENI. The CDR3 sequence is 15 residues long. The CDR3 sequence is CASSPRQGVNTEAFF. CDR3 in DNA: TGTGCCAGCTCACCACGTCAGGGGGTGAACACTGAAGCTTTCTTT.

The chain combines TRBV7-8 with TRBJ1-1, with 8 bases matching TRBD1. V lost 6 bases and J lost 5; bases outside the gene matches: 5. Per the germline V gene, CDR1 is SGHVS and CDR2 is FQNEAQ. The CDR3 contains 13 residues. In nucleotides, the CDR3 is TGTGCCAGCAGGAACAGGGGGAAGACTGAAGCTTTCTTT. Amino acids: CASRNRGKTEAFF. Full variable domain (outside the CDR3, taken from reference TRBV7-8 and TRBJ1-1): GAGVSQSPRYKVAKRGQDVALRCDPISGHVSLFWYQQALGQGPEFLTYFQNEAQLDKSGLPSDRFFAERPEGSVSTLKIQRTQQEDSAVYLCASRNRGKTEAFFGQGTRLTVV.

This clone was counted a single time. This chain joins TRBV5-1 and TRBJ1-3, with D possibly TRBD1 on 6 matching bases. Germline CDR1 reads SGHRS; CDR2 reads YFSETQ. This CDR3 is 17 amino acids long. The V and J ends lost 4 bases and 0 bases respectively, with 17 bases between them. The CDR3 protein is CASSLMHQGSSGNTIYF. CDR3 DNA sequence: TGCGCCAGCAGCCTCATGCACCAGGGGAGCTCTGGAAACACCATATATTTT.

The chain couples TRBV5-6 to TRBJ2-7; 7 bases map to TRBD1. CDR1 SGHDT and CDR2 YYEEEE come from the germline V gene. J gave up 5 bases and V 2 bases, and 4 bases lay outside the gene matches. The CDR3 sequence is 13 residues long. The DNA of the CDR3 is TGTGCCAGCAGCTTTACACAGGGGCACGAGCAGTACTTC. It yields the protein CASSFTQGHEQYF. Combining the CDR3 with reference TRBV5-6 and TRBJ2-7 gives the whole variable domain DAGVTQSPTHLIKTRGQQVTLRCSPKSGHDTVSWYQQALGQGPQFIFQYYEEEERQRGNFPDRFSGHQFPNYSSELNVNALLLGDSALYLCASSFTQGHEQYFGPGTRLTVT.

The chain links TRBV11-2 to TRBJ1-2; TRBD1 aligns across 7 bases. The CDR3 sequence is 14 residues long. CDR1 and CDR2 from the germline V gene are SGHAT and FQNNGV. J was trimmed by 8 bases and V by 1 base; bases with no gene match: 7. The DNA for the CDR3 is TGTGCCAGCAGCTTAGCGGGACAGTCGAGGGGCTACACCTTC. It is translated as CASSLAGQSRGYTF. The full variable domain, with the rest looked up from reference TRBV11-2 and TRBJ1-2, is EAGVAQSPRYKIIEKRQSVAFWCNPISGHATLYWYQQILGQGPKLLIQFQNNGVVDDSQLPKDRFSAERLKGVDSTLKIQPAKLEDSAVYLCASSLAGQSRGYTFGSGTRLTVV.

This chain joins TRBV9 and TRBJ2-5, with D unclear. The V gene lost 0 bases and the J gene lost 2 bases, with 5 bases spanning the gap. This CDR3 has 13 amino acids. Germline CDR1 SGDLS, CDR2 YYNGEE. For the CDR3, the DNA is TGTGCCAGCAGCGTAGCGGAGCAAGAGACCCAGTACTTC. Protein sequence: CASSVAEQETQYF.

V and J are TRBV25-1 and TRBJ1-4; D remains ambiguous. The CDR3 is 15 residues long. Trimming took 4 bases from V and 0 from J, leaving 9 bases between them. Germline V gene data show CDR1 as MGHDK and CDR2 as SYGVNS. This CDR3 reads CASSGDGATNEKLFF. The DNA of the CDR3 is TGTGCCAGCAGTGGTGACGGGGCAACTAATGAAAAACTGTTTTTT.

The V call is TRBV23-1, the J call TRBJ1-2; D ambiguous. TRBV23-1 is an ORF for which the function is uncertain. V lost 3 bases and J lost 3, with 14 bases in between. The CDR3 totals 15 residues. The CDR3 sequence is CASSHAGVYYYGYTF. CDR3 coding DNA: TGCGCCAGCAGTCACGCCGGGGTATATTACTATGGCTACACCTTC.

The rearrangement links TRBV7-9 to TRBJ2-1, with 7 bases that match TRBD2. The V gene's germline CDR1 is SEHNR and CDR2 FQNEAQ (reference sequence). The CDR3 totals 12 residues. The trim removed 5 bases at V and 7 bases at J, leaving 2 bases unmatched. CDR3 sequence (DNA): TGTGCCAGCAGCCTTAGCGGGAATGAGCAGTTCTTC. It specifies CASSLSGNEQFF.

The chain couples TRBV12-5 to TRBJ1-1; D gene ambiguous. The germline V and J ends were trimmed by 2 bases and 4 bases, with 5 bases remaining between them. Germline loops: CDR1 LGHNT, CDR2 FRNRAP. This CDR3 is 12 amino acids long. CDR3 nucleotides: TGTGCTAGTGGTTTGCCTACCACTGAAGCTTTCTTT. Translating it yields CASGLPTTEAFF.

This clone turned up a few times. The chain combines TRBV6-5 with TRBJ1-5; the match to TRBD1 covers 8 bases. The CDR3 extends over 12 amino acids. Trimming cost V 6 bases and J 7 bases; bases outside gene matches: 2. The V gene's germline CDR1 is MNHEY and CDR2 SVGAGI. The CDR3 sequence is CASRQGGQPQHF. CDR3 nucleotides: TGTGCCAGCAGACAGGGGGGCCAGCCCCAGCATTTT.

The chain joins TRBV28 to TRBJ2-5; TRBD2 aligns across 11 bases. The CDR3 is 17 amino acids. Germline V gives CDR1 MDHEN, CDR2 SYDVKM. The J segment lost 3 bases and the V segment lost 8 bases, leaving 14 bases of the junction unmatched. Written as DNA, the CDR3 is TGTGCCAGCCCCCCCGGACTAGCGGGCCCTAGGGAAGAGACCCAGTACTTC. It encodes CASPPGLAGPREETQYF.

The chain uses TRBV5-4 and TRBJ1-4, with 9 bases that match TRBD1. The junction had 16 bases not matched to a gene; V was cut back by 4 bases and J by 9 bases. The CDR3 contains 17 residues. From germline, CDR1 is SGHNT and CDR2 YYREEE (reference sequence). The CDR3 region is CASSPTPLLQGAKKLFF. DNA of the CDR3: TGTGCCAGCAGCCCGACCCCTTTATTACAGGGGGCCAAAAAACTGTTTTTT.

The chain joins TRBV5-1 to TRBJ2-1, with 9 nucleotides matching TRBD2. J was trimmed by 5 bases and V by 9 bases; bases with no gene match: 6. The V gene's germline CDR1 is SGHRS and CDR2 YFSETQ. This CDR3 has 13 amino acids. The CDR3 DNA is TGCGCCACACGACTAGCGGAGAACAATGAGCAGTTCTTC. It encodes CATRLAENNEQFF.

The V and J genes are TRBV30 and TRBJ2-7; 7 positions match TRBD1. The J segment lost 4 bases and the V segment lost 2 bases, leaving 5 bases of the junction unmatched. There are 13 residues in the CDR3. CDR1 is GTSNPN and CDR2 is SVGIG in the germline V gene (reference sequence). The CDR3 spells CAWSPGTAYEQYF. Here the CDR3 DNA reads TGTGCCTGGAGTCCCGGGACAGCTTACGAGCAGTACTTC. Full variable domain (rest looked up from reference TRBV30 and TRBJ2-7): SQTIHQWPATLVQPVGSPLSLECTVEGTSNPNLYWYRQAAGRGLQLLFYSVGIGQISSEVPQNLSASRPQDRQFILSSKKLLLSDSGFYLCAWSPGTAYEQYFGPGTRLTVT.

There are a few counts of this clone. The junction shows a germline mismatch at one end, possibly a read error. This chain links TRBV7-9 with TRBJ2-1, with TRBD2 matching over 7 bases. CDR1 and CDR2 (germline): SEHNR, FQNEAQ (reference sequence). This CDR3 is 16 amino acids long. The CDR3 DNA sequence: TGTTCCAGCAGCCGCCGGGGAGGGAGTGGGTCCAATGAGCAGTTCTTC. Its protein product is CSSSRRGGSGSNEQFF.

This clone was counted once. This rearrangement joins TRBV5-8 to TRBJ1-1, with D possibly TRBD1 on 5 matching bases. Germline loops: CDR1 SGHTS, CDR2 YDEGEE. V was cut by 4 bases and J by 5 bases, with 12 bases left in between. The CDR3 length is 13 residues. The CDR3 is CASSPGFGTEAFF. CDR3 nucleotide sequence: TGTGCCAGCAGCCCAGGGTTTGGAACTGAAGCTTTCTTT.

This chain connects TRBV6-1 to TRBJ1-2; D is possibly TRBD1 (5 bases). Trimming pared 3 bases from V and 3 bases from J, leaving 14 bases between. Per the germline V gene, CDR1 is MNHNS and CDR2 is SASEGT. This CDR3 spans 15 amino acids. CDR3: CASSDFAGLHYGYTF. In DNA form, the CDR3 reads TGTGCCAGCAGTGATTTTGCAGGGTTGCACTATGGCTACACCTTC.